The rows below give T cell receptor beta chains drawn from one sample of a study of blood T cell repertoires in COVID-19. Repertoires were generated with immunoSEQ multiplex PCR, while TCRdb's copy carries only in-frame clones and drops some. The sample carries about 68,000 clones, 86% recorded once. The sample consisted of peripheral blood. These receptors came from a young man with acute or convalescent COVID-19. The CDR3 runs from the conserved cysteine through the conserved F or W. The D gene is left open where the match is weak. Clone size is stated in some rows and not others, as once, few, many or a class when expanded.

clone_size j_call v_call d_call cdr3_nt cdr3_aa
. TRBJ2-1 TRBV19 TRBD2 TGTGCCAGTAGTATCGTGGCGGGAGGGCGTAATGAGCAGTTCTTC CASSIVAGGRNEQFF
. TRBJ1-6 TRBV5-5 . TGTGCCAGCAGCTTGACGACTAGCTCCTATAATTCACCCCTCCACTTT CASSLTTSSYNSPLHF
. TRBJ2-2 TRBV19 TRBD2 TGTGCCAGTAGGGTAGCGGGAGAGATGGAGACCGGGGAGCTGTTTTTT CASRVAGEMETGELFF
. TRBJ2-1 TRBV3-1/TRBV3-2 . TGTGCCAGCAGCCAAGACGGTATCGATGAGCAGTTCTTC CASSQDGIDEQFF
few TRBJ2-1 TRBV19 . TGTGCCAGTGCGGGCGGGCTAGTTCAGAATGAGCAGTTCTTC CASAGGLVQNEQFF
few TRBJ1-1 TRBV29-1 . TGCAGCGTTGCGAGGGAGAACACTGAAGCTTTCTTT CSVARENTEAFF
. TRBJ1-3 TRBV27 TRBD1 TGTGCCAGCACCCTCGACCCGGGACAGGGGCTAAGGGGAAACACCATATATTTT CASTLDPGQGLRGNTIYF
. TRBJ2-2 TRBV18 . TGTGCCAGCTCATCATACACCGGGGAGCTGTTTTTT CASSSYTGELFF
. TRBJ1-5 TRBV19 . TGTGCCAGTAGTATCCAGGGGTTCCAGCCCCAGCATTTT CASSIQGFQPQHF
. TRBJ1-1 TRBV4-2 . TGTGCCAGCAGCCAAACGGACAGTACGACTGAAGCTTTCTTT CASSQTDSTTEAFF
once TRBJ2-2 TRBV5-1 . TGCGCCAGCAGCTTCACAGGGATAGGTACCGGGGAGCTGTTTTTT CASSFTGIGTGELFF
. TRBJ2-6 TRBV6-4 . TGTGCCAGCAGTGACTCGGGGGGGCTCGGGGCCAACGTCCTGACTTTC CASSDSGGLGANVLTF
once TRBJ2-7 TRBV4-1 TRBD1 TGCGCCAGCAGCCAGGGACAGAAAGACTACGAGCAGTACTTC CASSQGQKDYEQYF
once TRBJ2-5 TRBV6-5 TRBD1 TGTGCCAGCACATCAGGGGGAGAGACCCAGTACTTC CASTSGGETQYF
. TRBJ1-2 TRBV7-2 . TGTGCCAGCAGCTTAAGTCTGCTGGGCAGGGCCTATGGCTACACCTTC CASSLSLLGRAYGYTF
. TRBJ2-1 TRBV5-1 TRBD2 TGCGCCAGTCTGAAGCAAGACTGGGGACTAGCGGGAGGGAATGAGCAGTTCTTC CASLKQDWGLAGGNEQFF
. TRBJ2-7 TRBV6-5 . TGTGCCAGCAGTTACTCGGCGGACTCCTACGAGCAGTACTTC CASSYSADSYEQYF
. TRBJ2-1 TRBV20-1 . TGCAGTGCCAGTTCCCGGGAAGGGAGCTCCTACAATGAGCAGTTCTTC CSASSREGSSYNEQFF
. TRBJ2-1 TRBV10-2 TRBD2 TGCGCCAGCAGCGGACTAGCGGCCTACAATGAGCAGTTCTTC CASSGLAAYNEQFF
. TRBJ1-5 TRBV15 . TGTGCCACCAGCAGAGATCGTCCGAATCAGCCCCAGCATTTT CATSRDRPNQPQHF
. TRBJ2-5 TRBV5-4 . TGTGCCAGCAGCTTTTGGGAGCCAGGGGAAGAGACCCAGTACTTC CASSFWEPGEETQYF
few TRBJ2-1 TRBV12-3/TRBV12-4 . TGTGCCAGCAGTTTATTCGGGAATGAGCAGTTCTTC CASSLFGNEQFF
once TRBJ2-1 TRBV7-9 . TGTGCCAGCAGCTTAGACCCACGGGGTAGCGCCTACAATGAGCAGTTCTTC CASSLDPRGSAYNEQFF
. TRBJ1-1 TRBV18 TRBD1 TGTGCCAGCTCAAAAACAGGGGGCGAATCCTACATGAACACTGAAGCTTTCTTT CASSKTGGESYMNTEAFF
. TRBJ2-7 TRBV11-1 . TGTGCCAGCAGCTTAGATTCTGGCGGGGTCTACGAGCAGTACTTC CASSLDSGGVYEQYF
. TRBJ1-1 TRBV28 . TGTGCCAGCAGTTTGGGGCCCACTGAAGCTTTCTTT CASSLGPTEAFF
. TRBJ2-3 TRBV10-2 TRBD2 TGCGCCAGCAGAGGACTAGCGGGAGGGTCAGATACGCAGTATTTT CASRGLAGGSDTQYF
once TRBJ2-7 TRBV6-5 TRBD1 TGTGCCAGCATTCCGGGACAGGTTGGCTACGAGCAGTACTTC CASIPGQVGYEQYF
. TRBJ2-2 TRBV24-1 . TGTGCCACCAGTGATCTACAGAGGGACACCGGGGAGCTGTTTTTT CATSDLQRDTGELFF
. TRBJ1-3 TRBV3-1/TRBV3-2 TRBD1 TGTGCCAGCAGCCCTCTCGGGACAGGCTCTGGAAACACCATATATTTT CASSPLGTGSGNTIYF
. TRBJ2-7 TRBV30 TRBD2 TGTGCCTGGAAGCGAAGCGGGGGTTACTACGAGCAGTACTTC CAWKRSGGYYEQYF
. TRBJ2-7 TRBV7-2 TRBD2 TGTGCCAGCAGCTTAAATGCGGGGGCCTACGAGCAGTACTTC CASSLNAGAYEQYF
. TRBJ1-5 TRBV15 . TGTGCCACCAGCTCCCGACAGGAGACAGCTAATCAGCCCCAGCATTTT CATSSRQETANQPQHF
. TRBJ2-5 TRBV7-7 . TGTGCTAGCAGCTTGGGGGGGGGCAGAAAAGAGACCCAGTACTTC CASSLGGGRKETQYF
few TRBJ2-1 TRBV5-8 TRBD1 TGTGCCAGCAGCGTCGGGACAGGGGTCGTTAATGAGCAGTTCTTC CASSVGTGVVNEQFF
. TRBJ2-7 TRBV18 . TGTGCCAGCTCACCTGAGCGGACCTCCTACGAGCAGTACTTC CASSPERTSYEQYF
. TRBJ2-7 TRBV29-1 TRBD1 TGCAGCGTCCGACAGGGGGCGCGGGAGCAGTACTTC CSVRQGAREQYF
. TRBJ2-1 TRBV11-2 TRBD2 TGTGCCAGCAGCTCCCAGGGGAAACTAGCGGACCACATTTTGTTCTTC CASSSQGKLADHILFF
. TRBJ2-7 TRBV18 . TGTGCCCGCTATCGGGACTACGAGCAGTACTTC CARYRDYEQYF
. TRBJ2-7 TRBV6-1 . TGTGCCAGCAGTGAAGGCAGGGCAACACTCTACGAGCAGTACTTC CASSEGRATLYEQYF